This TCR beta chain was identified during a study of OX40 agonist ivuxolimab in advanced cancers. Study information: All patients had ivuxolimab intravenously every 2 weeks at 0.01 to 10 mg/kg. Subjects had a mean age of about 65 years, with a range of roughly 20 to 80; almost 85% were male.

Produced via immunoSEQ multiplex PCR; TCRdb's table is partial and in-frame only. The sample lists around 80,000 clones; approximately 84% were seen once. Study-wide results and caveats: Blood T cells, both CD4+ and CD8+, expanded clonally by week 6 at 0.1 to 3.0 mg/kg.

The V gene lost 6 bases and the J gene lost 11 bases, with 14 bases spanning the gap. The CDR3 is 11 amino acids. Germline V gene lookup returns CDR1 MNHNS and CDR2 SASEGT. Baseline, cycle 4 day 1, and cycle 7 day 1 were the blood sampling points. This clone was recorded a few times. Antigen: not known. This sequence was found in an adult with an advanced solid tumor such as melanoma, head and neck, liver or kidney cancer. Sequences were derived from CD4+ or CD8+ T cells sorted from blood, sampled in a trial of the OX40 agonist ivuxolimab. This chain connects TRBV6-1 to TRBJ2-7; D perhaps matches TRBD1 (5 bases). DNA for the CDR3: TGTGCCAGCAGCCTCCAGGGAATTAAGTACTTC. Its translation: CASSLQGIKYF.